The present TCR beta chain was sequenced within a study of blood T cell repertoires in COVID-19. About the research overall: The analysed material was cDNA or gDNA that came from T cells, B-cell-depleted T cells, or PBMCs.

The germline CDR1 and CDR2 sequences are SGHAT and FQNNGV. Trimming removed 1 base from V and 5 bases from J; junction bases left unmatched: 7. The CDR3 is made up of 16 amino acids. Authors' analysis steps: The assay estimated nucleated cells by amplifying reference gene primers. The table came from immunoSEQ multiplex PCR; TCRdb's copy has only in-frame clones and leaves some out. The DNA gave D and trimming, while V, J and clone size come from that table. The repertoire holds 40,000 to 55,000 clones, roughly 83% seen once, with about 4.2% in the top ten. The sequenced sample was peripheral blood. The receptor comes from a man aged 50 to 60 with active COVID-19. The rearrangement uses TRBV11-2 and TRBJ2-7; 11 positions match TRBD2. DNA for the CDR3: TGTGCCAGCAGCTTAGGCCCGAGACTAGCGGGGAACGAGCAGTACTTC. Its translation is CASSLGPRLAGNEQYF.